These 16 T cell receptor beta chains share one sample of origin, sequenced in a study of blood T cells in healthy people across ages. Primed by a sample-barcoded 5' primer and a J-beta primer mix, a second PCR proceeded for roughly 7 to 11 cycles. TCRdb reprocessed the 5' RACE reads via MiXCR and lists one record per CDR3 protein. The repertoire holds under 1 million distinct CDR3 sequences, 40% to 50% seen once, with around 21% in the top ten. The sequenced sample was blood. The receptors originated from a man aged 55-75 years in good health.

V and J are TRBV11-2 and TRBJ2-7; a possible D gene is TRBD1 (6 bases). Trimming stripped 0 bases from V and 2 bases from J, with 17 bases between. The CDR3 totals 17 residues. Germline V gene data show CDR1 as SGHAT and CDR2 as FQNNGV. The CDR3 loop is CASSLDLGQGHPYEQYF. CDR3 DNA sequence: TGTGCCAGCAGCTTAGATCTAGGGCAGGGACACCCCTACGAGCAGTACTTC.

The chain recombines TRBV9 with TRBJ2-3; D may be TRBD2 (6 bases). Trimming took 1 base from V and 6 from J, leaving 18 bases between them. The CDR3 is 16 residues long. Germline CDR1 is SGDLS and CDR2 is YYNGEE. The CDR3 sequence: CASSVLHSGSLDTQYF. The CDR3 region has the DNA TGTGCCAGCAGCGTACTTCATAGCGGATCTCTGGATACGCAGTATTTT.

The CDR3 loop is CASSSPGLEFSDTQYF. For the CDR3, the DNA is TGTGCCAGCAGCTCACCGGGACTAGAGTTTTCAGATACGCAGTATTTT. The chain combines TRBV11-2 with TRBJ2-3, with 8 bases matching TRBD2. Trimming took 4 bases from V and 4 from J; bases not matched to a gene: 10. The CDR3 spans 16 residues. Per germline, CDR1 SGHAT and CDR2 FQNNGV. Supplemented by reference TRBV11-2 and TRBJ2-3, the full variable domain reads EAGVAQSPRYKIIEKRQSVAFWCNPISGHATLYWYQQILGQGPKLLIQFQNNGVVDDSQLPKDRFSAERLKGVDSTLKIQPAKLEDSAVYLCASSSPGLEFSDTQYFGPGTRLTVL.

Worth noting for this clonotype: A junction end diverges from the germline sequence, so it may reflect a read error. The chain links TRBV20-1 to TRBJ2-3, with 11 bases aligning to TRBD2. The CDR3 spans 14 residues. From germline, CDR1 is DFQATT and CDR2 SNEGSKA (reference sequence). CDR3 sequence: CSATSGGRGDMQYF. DNA for the CDR3: TGCAGTGCTACTAGCGGGGGGCGGGGAGATATGCAGTATTTT.

This clonotype was counted between two and nine times. V is TRBV20-1 and J is TRBJ2-3; 11 nucleotides match TRBD2. This CDR3 is built from 15 residues. V was pared by 4 bases and J by 3 bases, with 6 bases of the junction left unmatched. In germline, CDR1 is DFQATT, CDR2 SNEGSKA (reference sequence). CDR3 residues: CSAIVASGGTDTQYF. The CDR3 DNA is TGCAGTGCTATCGTGGCTAGCGGGGGGACAGATACGCAGTATTTT.

As regards this clonotype: Its ends do not fully match the called genes, so a read error is possible. The chain recombines TRBV3-1 with TRBJ2-7; the D gene could be TRBD1 or TRBD2 (6 bases each). The germline V gene encodes CDR1 LGHDT and CDR2 YNNKEL (reference sequence). CDR3 length: 14 amino acids. The CDR3 spells CASIQVGGKSEQYF. The CDR3 bases are TGTGCCAGCATCCAAGTAGGGGGGAAGAGCGAGCAGTACTTC.

The chain has TRBV20-1 and TRBJ2-5; 12 bases agree with TRBD2. From germline, CDR1 is DFQATT and CDR2 SNEGSKA (reference sequence). After removal of 2 bases from V and 1 base from J, the junction contained 5 bases not matched to a gene. The length of the CDR3 is 16 residues. The CDR3 coding sequence is TGCAGTGCTAGACGAACTAGCGGGGGGACCCAAGAGACCCAGTACTTC. Translation: CSARRTSGGTQETQYF.

This clonotype was picked up one time. This chain connects TRBV12-3 or TRBV12-4 to TRBJ1-2, with no clear D. The CDR3 has 16 residues. V shed 4 bases and J shed 4 bases, with 19 bases lying between them. CDR3 sequence (DNA): TGTGCCAGCAGTTCTCTAGGGCCCTCTGATCTCTATGGCTACACCTTC. Amino acids: CASSSLGPSDLYGYTF.

This clonotype has only a few counts. The chain has TRBV15 and TRBJ2-3; D is possibly TRBD2 (5 bases). CDR1 and CDR2 from the germline V gene are LNHNV and YYDKDF (reference sequence). Trimming cost V 4 bases and J 3 bases, with 17 bases left between them. The CDR3 length is 16 residues. This CDR3 is CATSKWSRGYTDTQYF. DNA for the CDR3: TGTGCCACCAGCAAATGGTCACGGGGATATACAGATACGCAGTATTTT. The whole variable domain, remainder taken from reference TRBV15 and TRBJ2-3, is DAMVIQNPRYQVTQFGKPVTLSCSQTLNHNVMYWYQQKSSQAPKLLFHYYDKDFNNEADTPDNFQSRRPNTSFCFLDIRSPGLGDTAMYLCATSKWSRGYTDTQYFGPGTRLTVL.

This clonotype was counted a few times. The gene calls are TRBV20-1 and TRBJ1-5; possible D gene TRBD1, 5 bases. The length of the CDR3 is 15 residues. V lost 2 bases and J lost 5, with 16 bases in between. The germline CDR1 and CDR2 sequences are DFQATT and SNEGSKA (reference sequence). The CDR3 region is CSARTGSGLDQPQHF. The CDR3 DNA reads TGCAGTGCTAGAACGGGCTCAGGGCTGGATCAGCCCCAGCATTTT.

The chain couples TRBV4-1 to TRBJ2-7; D remains ambiguous. Trimming pared 3 bases from V and 5 bases from J, leaving 17 bases between. This CDR3 contains 15 residues. Germline CDR1 MGHRA, CDR2 YSYEKL. Here the CDR3 DNA reads TGCGCCAGCAGCCAGCAACCGAGCCCGACGGACGAGCAGTACTTC. Protein product: CASSQQPSPTDEQYF.

On this clonotype itself: The likely explanation is a read error, given a far larger clone one base away. The rearrangement uses TRBV6-2 or TRBV6-3 and TRBJ2-2, with D uncertain. The CDR3 has 12 amino acids. V lost 5 bases to trimming and J lost 7 bases, with 8 bases between them. Germline V gene data show CDR1 as MNHEY and CDR2 as SVGEGT. The chain's CDR3 is CASSLGIGELFF. The CDR3 DNA reads TGTGCCAGCAGTCTCGGCATCGGGGAGCTGTTTTTT.

V usage is TRBV5-1 and J usage is TRBJ2-5, with 10 bases aligning to TRBD2. Trimming at V came to 4 bases and at J to 5 bases, leaving 20 bases not matched to a gene. This CDR3 comprises 19 residues. Germline V gene data show CDR1 as SGHRS and CDR2 as YFSETQ. The CDR3 nucleotides read TGCGCCAGCAGCCGTGTCTATAGCGGGGGGTTTCGGACGGGGGAGACCCAGTACTTC. Its protein product is CASSRVYSGGFRTGETQYF.

V gene TRBV9 combines with J gene TRBJ2-1, with TRBD2 matching 11 bases. The V gene end was trimmed by 3 bases and the J gene end by 4 bases; junction bases not matched to a gene: 3. There are 15 residues in the CDR3. From germline, CDR1 is SGDLS and CDR2 YYNGEE. The CDR3 DNA reads TGTGCCAGCAGCGCGGGACTAGCGGAATACAATGAGCAGTTCTTC. As protein: CASSAGLAEYNEQFF.

This clonotype was recorded a few times. This chain uses TRBV2 with TRBJ1-4; no clear D. V dropped 2 bases and J dropped 1 base, with 11 bases sitting between them. Germline-derived CDR1 and CDR2 are SNHLY and FYNNEI. The CDR3 is 16 residues long. CDR3 DNA: TGTGCCAGCAGTGAATTGGGCGGACTAACTAATGAAAAACTGTTTTTT. This encodes CASSELGGLTNEKLFF.

The genes are TRBV4-1 and TRBJ2-7, with 9 bases that match TRBD1. Germline values: CDR1 MGHRA, CDR2 YSYEKL. The V segment lost 4 bases and the J segment 2 bases; nucleotides outside the gene matches: 6. This CDR3 contains 15 residues. The CDR3 bases are TGCGCCAGCAGCCCCGGGGACAGGGTTGCCTACGAGCAGTACTTC. Its protein is CASSPGDRVAYEQYF.